Given below is one T cell receptor beta chain in context. Its matching antigen is unknown. The CDR3 extends over 14 amino acids. CDR1 and CDR2 (germline): SGHVS, FNYEAQ. The junction had 3 bases not matched to a gene; V was cut back by 1 base and J by 5 bases. The PCR used 60 Vbeta and 13 Jbeta primers. Measured with immunoSEQ multiplex PCR; TCRdb has only the in-frame clones, and not every one. The data contain some 97,000 clones, more than 65% of them singletons. This specimen comes from a study of cytomegalovirus exposure and HLA in healthy donors. Looking at the study overall: Early released data comprised tens of millions of unique TCRs from HLA-typed donors.

Study results and limitations: According to reports, the classifier identified cytomegalovirus status with high specificity and sensitivity. Exclusion as indistinguishable affected some V segments, including TRBV6-2 and TRBV6-3. TCR association rates varied by HLA locus in a later analysis, with DRB1 highest and HLA-C lowest.

The sample taken for sequencing was PBMCs. The chain couples TRBV7-6 to TRBJ2-3; 7 positions match TRBD1. The clonotype comes from a woman between 18 and 29 years old in good health and CMV-seronegative. The CDR3 nucleotides are TGTGCCAGCAGCTTAGGGGCAGGGGGAGATACGCAGTATTTT. Its protein is CASSLGAGGDTQYF.